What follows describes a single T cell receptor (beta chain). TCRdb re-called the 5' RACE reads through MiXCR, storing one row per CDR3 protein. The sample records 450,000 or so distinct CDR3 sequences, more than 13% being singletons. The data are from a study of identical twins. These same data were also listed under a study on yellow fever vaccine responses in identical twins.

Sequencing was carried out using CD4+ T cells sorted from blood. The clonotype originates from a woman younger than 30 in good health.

CDR3 sequence: CASNHYNEQFF. In nucleotides, the CDR3 is TGTGCCAGCAACCACTACAATGAGCAGTTCTTC. J is TRBJ2-1 and V is TRBV6-5; D remains unclear. V dropped 7 bases and J dropped 3 bases, with 4 bases sitting between them. CDR1 and CDR2 (germline): MNHEY, SVGAGI. The CDR3 is 11 residues long.